A selection of T cell receptor beta chains follows, all from one sample in a study of T cells after yellow fever vaccination. In TCRdb, the 5' RACE reads were re-called with MiXCR into one record per CDR3 protein. The table has 150,000 to 200,000 distinct CDR3 sequences, approximately 6.2% seen once; the top ten hold less than 3%. The source material was CD4+ T cells sorted from PBMCs, sampled on the day of the first yellow fever vaccination. All receptors come from a man between 18 and 35 years old who received the YFV17D yellow fever vaccine. CDR3s include the opening cysteine and the closing phenylalanine or tryptophan. Part of the rows lack a size; the others show once, few, many or a class for expanded clones.

. TRBV20-1 CSASEAAKARKTQYF
many TRBV12-5 CASSGNSPLHF
many TRBV5-5 CASSLDRADTGELFF
. TRBV12-3/TRBV12-4 CASSYGGGSGANVQTF
many TRBV5-6 CASSLGIQAGNTEAFF
. TRBV6-2/TRBV6-3 CASSYWTANTEAFF
few TRBV7-2 CASSLDRNSGNTIYF
. TRBV5-6 CASSRNEKLFF
many TRBV12-3/TRBV12-4 CASRHSGTSGEQFF
. TRBV5-6 CASSLEWTAGELFF
many TRBV7-2 CASSLFGPNEQFF
many TRBV6-4 CASREDRAGTEAFF
many TRBV24-1 CATSDRTGGVDTQYF
. TRBV4-2 CASSQDSGGETQYF
many TRBV5-4 CASSPDSSGTDTQYF
few TRBV3-1 CASSQDPGPGYTF
. TRBV9 CASSPRLAGGMNEQFF
few TRBV5-1 CASSLASDGDTQYF
many TRBV4-2 CASRGRYIEQFF
few TRBV11-3 CASSLAGADTEAFF
many TRBV20-1 CSARGGDRAKDTQYF
. TRBV7-9 CASSLLGQVVYEQYF
many TRBV7-9 CASSLTENTEAFF
few TRBV6-2/TRBV6-3 CASTPSNVAGELFF
. TRBV5-1 CASSLAAGGSSYNEQFF
many TRBV5-4 CASSPPPMQTDTQYF
many TRBV6-4 CASRSGQGGLAGHTDTQYF
many TRBV5-6 CASSRAGTASTSEAFF
few TRBV5-4 CASTPGQGWEETQYF
many TRBV20-1 CSAPTTAGGHTDTQYF
many TRBV7-3 CASSPLAGGAGELFF
. TRBV28 CASSSGAYTEAFF
many TRBV4-3 CASSHGGFTDTQYF
many TRBV10-3 CASKGQGPTDTQYF
. TRBV5-5 CASSLRRDRGLADTQYF
few TRBV24-1 CATSDGGPGANVLTF
many TRBV13 CASSVQGYGYTF
. TRBV4-3 CASSQDPRGLSTGELFF
many TRBV5-1 CASSSGETGLVNTEAFF
many TRBV5-1 CASSSSNRETQYF
. TRBV4-3 CASSQRTGGYGYTF
. TRBV4-3 CASSSRGLAGTEAFF
. TRBV24-1 CATAAGDLAGGRDTQYF
many TRBV24-1 CATSGDRGLETDTQYF
few TRBV5-4 CASGSGTSGGIGEQYF
. TRBV5-1 CASTDTPGYDTQYF
many TRBV12-3/TRBV12-4 CASTINTGELFF
many TRBV4-1 CASSPAGERYNEQFF
. TRBV29-1 CSVDAGANTGELFF
many TRBV6-1 CASSWTGVNTGELFF
few TRBV12-3/TRBV12-4 CAIRQGVYNEQFF
many TRBV14 CASSQASTGVMNTEAFF
many TRBV11-2 CASSPSTYNEQFF
. TRBV12-5 CASGLDTGALDF
few TRBV3-1 CASSQDLRAETQYF
many TRBV20-1 CSARDPASGAHNEQFF
many TRBV7-9 CASRGIGTGDEKLFF
many TRBV12-3/TRBV12-4 CASSPPIYRGTEAFF
few TRBV20-1 CSARGLAGSNEQFF
many TRBV6-9 CASSSGQGVNEQFF